This entry features one T cell receptor (beta chain) sequence. TCRdb reanalyzed the 5' RACE reads, giving one entry per CDR3 protein sequence and no DNA. The table for this sample gives 300,000 to 400,000 distinct CDR3 sequences. The record originates from a study of monozygotic twins with inflammatory bowel disease. The germline CDR1 and CDR2 sequences are MNHNS and SASEGT. The CDR3 has 15 residues. The receptor was derived from a human donor with ulcerative colitis or Crohn's disease, or a healthy co-twin of an affected twin (not recorded which). The sequencing input was blood. V usage is TRBV6-1 and J usage is TRBJ2-7; TCRdb's D gene call, TRBD2, goes unchecked for lack of DNA. The CDR3 loop is CASRKRLAVRDEQYF.